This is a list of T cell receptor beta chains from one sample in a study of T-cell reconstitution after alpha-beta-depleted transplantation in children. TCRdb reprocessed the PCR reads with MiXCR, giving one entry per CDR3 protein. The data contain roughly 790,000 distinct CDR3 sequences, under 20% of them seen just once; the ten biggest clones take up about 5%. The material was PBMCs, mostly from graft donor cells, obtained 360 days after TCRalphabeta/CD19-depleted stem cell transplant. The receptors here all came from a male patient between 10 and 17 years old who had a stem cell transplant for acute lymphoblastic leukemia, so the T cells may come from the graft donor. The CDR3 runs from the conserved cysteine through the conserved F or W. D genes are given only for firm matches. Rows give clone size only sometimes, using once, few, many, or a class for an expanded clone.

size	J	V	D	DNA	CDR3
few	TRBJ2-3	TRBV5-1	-	TGCGCCAGCAGCTTGGGGGGTAGCGGAGACACAGATACGCAGTATTTT	CASSLGGSGDTDTQYF
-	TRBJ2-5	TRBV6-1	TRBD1	TGTGCCAGCAGCCCTCCCGGGACAGGGCGAGAGACCCAGTACTTC	CASSPPGTGRETQYF
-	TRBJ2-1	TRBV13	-	TGTGCCAGCAGCTCTCCCGAGGGTAGCGGAAGACTCTACAATGAGCAGTTCTTC	CASSSPEGSGRLYNEQFF
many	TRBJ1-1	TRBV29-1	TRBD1	TGCAGCGCAGGACAGGGTGACACTGAAGCTTTCTTT	CSAGQGDTEAFF
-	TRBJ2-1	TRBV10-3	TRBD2	TGTGCCACCGCCAACGCGGGCGGGAGAGGCTACAATGAGCAGTTCTTC	CATANAGGRGYNEQFF
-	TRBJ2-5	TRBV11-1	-	TGTGCCAGCAGCTCAGGTTTCTACCCCCACGAGTACTTC	CASSSGFYPHEYF
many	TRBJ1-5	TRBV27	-	TGTGCCAGCAGTTTATCCGAAGGGCGCAATCAGCCCCAGCATTTT	CASSLSEGRNQPQHF
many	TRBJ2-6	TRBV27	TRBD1	TGTGCCAGCAGTTTAGTTGGACAGGGGGCGTCCGGGGCCAACGTCCTGACTTTC	CASSLVGQGASGANVLTF
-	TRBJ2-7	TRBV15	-	TGTGCCACCAGCAAAGGATCCCACTCCTACGAGCAGTACTTC	CATSKGSHSYEQYF
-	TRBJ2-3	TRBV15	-	TGTGCCACCAGCAGGCCTCCAAGGCCCACAGATACGCAGTATTTT	CATSRPPRPTDTQYF